These 23 T cell receptor beta chains were sequenced from one sample in a study of neurological immune-mediated disorders. TCRdb called the 5' RACE reads again in MiXCR, with one record for every CDR3 protein. The data hold tens of thousands of distinct CDR3 sequences, with 8.5% to 10% observed a single time. Time point indicated: longitudinal time-point 2. The sequenced material came from PBMCs. The receptors stem from a young man in good health.

This clonotype has at least ten counts. DNA for the CDR3: TGCAGTGGGTCGCCGAGGACGAGCTCCTACAATGAGCAGTTCTTC. This encodes CSGSPRTSSYNEQFF. This chain links TRBV20-1 with TRBJ2-1, with D uncertain. V shed 7 bases and J shed 0 bases, with 16 bases lying between them. Germline loops: CDR1 DFQATT, CDR2 SNEGSKA (reference sequence). The CDR3 contains 15 residues.

The sample holds many counts of this clonotype. The chain employs TRBV20-1 and TRBJ2-7; 7 bases fit TRBD2. The CDR3 totals 13 residues. With V trimmed by 3 bases and J by 3 bases, 5 bases remained unmatched. Germline-derived CDR1 and CDR2 are DFQATT and SNEGSKA (reference sequence). The DNA for the CDR3 is TGCAGTGCTAGCCTAGCGGCAAACTACGAGCAGTACTTC. This gives the protein CSASLAANYEQYF.

Ten or more counts support this clonotype. V and J are TRBV14 and TRBJ2-3, with TRBD2 matching over 7 bases. Germline values: CDR1 SGHDN, CDR2 FVKESK. The V segment lost 0 bases and the J segment 0 bases; nucleotides outside the gene matches: 6. The CDR3 contains 17 residues. CDR3: CASSQDRLAASTDTQYF. The DNA for the CDR3 is TGTGCCAGCAGCCAAGATCGACTAGCTGCTAGCACAGATACGCAGTATTTT.

Points on this clonotype: This sequence may be a read error, since a much larger clone differs from it by one base. The chain is built from TRBV29-1 and TRBJ2-3; 14 bases align to TRBD2. Germline values: CDR1 SQVTM, CDR2 ANQGSEA. The CDR3 contains 19 residues. V lost 0 bases, J lost 0 bases, and 8 bases stayed unmatched. CDR3 sequence reads: CSVEDTGLAGVRSTDTQYF. The CDR3 nucleotides are TGCAGCGTTGAAGATACGGGACTAGCGGGAGTTAGGAGCACAGATACGCAGTATTTT.

This clonotype was found many times. The rearrangement joins TRBV24-1 to TRBJ1-2; 9 bases are shared with TRBD1. Germline V CDR1 and CDR2: KGHDR, SFDVKD. J was trimmed by 8 bases and V by 4 bases; bases with no gene match: 10. This CDR3 has 15 residues. The DNA for the CDR3 is TGTGCCACCAGTGACCCTGGGACAGGGATCGAGGGCTACACCTTC. It specifies CATSDPGTGIEGYTF.

This clonotype has a count of ten or more. This rearrangement joins TRBV20-1 to TRBJ2-3; D is ambiguous. Trimming cost V 4 bases and J 4 bases, with 3 bases left between them. The CDR3 loop spans 10 amino acids. The germline gives CDR1 DFQATT, CDR2 SNEGSKA (reference sequence). Here the CDR3 DNA reads TGCAGTGCTACCCCAGATACGCAGTATTTT. Its translation is CSATPDTQYF.

This clonotype was found many times. This sequence joins TRBV6-5 and TRBJ2-2; D may be TRBD1 or TRBD2 (5 bases each). CDR1 MNHEY and CDR2 SVGAGI come from the germline V gene. Trimming shortened V by 5 bases and J by 4 bases, and 11 bases separated the two germline ends. This CDR3 contains 14 residues. The CDR3 loop reads CASSTGTFTGELFF. The DNA for the CDR3 is TGTGCCAGCAGTACCGGGACGTTCACCGGGGAGCTGTTTTTT.

The sample holds a few counts of this clonotype. V usage is TRBV30 and J usage is TRBJ1-2; TRBD1 might be the D (6 bases). CDR3 size: 15 residues. The germline CDR1 and CDR2 sequences are GTSNPN and SVGIG (reference sequence). V gave up 5 bases and J gave up 8 bases, with 24 bases separating them. The CDR3 DNA sequence: TGTGCCTGGGCACTTCAGGGGTCGGCGGGGGTCGGCTACACCTTC. It encodes CAWALQGSAGVGYTF.

This clonotype came up many times. The chain couples TRBV10-3 to TRBJ2-1; no reliable D call. The V gene's germline CDR1 is ENHRY and CDR2 SYGVKD. The CDR3 has 15 residues. V lost 0 bases, J lost 0 bases, and 6 bases lay in between. CDR3 protein: CAISESGGSYNEQFF. CDR3 coding DNA: TGTGCCATCAGTGAGTCCGGCGGCTCCTACAATGAGCAGTTCTTC.

This clonotype was observed a few times. The V call is TRBV29-1, the J call TRBJ1-1; a possible D gene is TRBD1 (6 bases). The CDR3 is 12 residues long. V shed 4 bases and J shed 2 bases, with 8 bases lying between them. Per the germline V gene, CDR1 is SQVTM and CDR2 is ANQGSEA. The CDR3 is CSVGTVNTEAFF. The CDR3 coding sequence is TGCAGCGTTGGGACAGTTAACACTGAAGCTTTCTTT.

The V call is TRBV5-1, the J call TRBJ2-2, with a weak D call TRBD1 (6 bases). Germline loops: CDR1 SGHRS, CDR2 YFSETQ. V was trimmed by 4 bases and J by 1 base, leaving 8 bases between them. CDR3 size: 14 residues. In nucleotides, the CDR3 is TGCGCCAGCAGCACGGGACAGAACACCGGGGAGCTGTTTTTT. The encoded protein is CASSTGQNTGELFF.

This clonotype was recorded at least ten times. The gene calls are TRBV27 and TRBJ1-2, with TRBD1 matching over 7 bases. Germline CDR1 reads MNHEY; CDR2 reads SMNVEV (reference sequence). The V and J ends lost 6 bases and 1 base, in that order; junction bases with no gene match: 5. The CDR3 sequence is 14 residues long. CDR3 sequence reads: CASREQGRNYGYTF. As DNA, the CDR3 is TGTGCCAGCAGGGAACAGGGGCGTAACTATGGCTACACCTTC.

This clonotype was recorded at least ten times. The rearrangement links TRBV9 to TRBJ2-2; TRBD2 matches 7 bases. The CDR3 consists of 16 residues. Germline V lookup: CDR1 SGDLS, CDR2 YYNGEE. The V gene end was trimmed by 3 bases and the J gene end by 6 bases; junction bases not matched to a gene: 11. The CDR3 DNA sequence: TGTGCCAGCAGCGCTCCGGGACTATCATCCGCCGGGGAGCTGTTTTTT. It specifies CASSAPGLSSAGELFF.

This clonotype was seen repeatedly, ten times or more. The chain employs TRBV24-1 and TRBJ2-1; perhaps TRBD2 as D (5 bases). Germline V gene data show CDR1 as KGHDR and CDR2 as SFDVKD. The V gene lost 1 base and the J gene lost 2 bases, with 14 bases spanning the gap. CDR3 length equals 17 residues. Here the CDR3 reads CATSDFVAGRTYNEQFF. The CDR3 bases are TGTGCCACCAGTGATTTTGTCGCGGGCCGTACCTACAATGAGCAGTTCTTC.

Ten or more counts support this clonotype. The V call is TRBV7-9, the J call TRBJ1-1; weak D call: TRBD1 (6 bases). V lost 1 base and J lost 2, with 17 bases in between. The CDR3 is 17 amino acids. The germline CDR1 and CDR2 sequences are SEHNR and FQNEAQ (reference sequence). CDR3: CASSLVPGHRVNTEAFF. The DNA for the CDR3 is TGTGCCAGCAGCTTAGTCCCGGGACATCGAGTTAACACTGAAGCTTTCTTT.

The gene calls are TRBV25-1 and TRBJ2-7; tentatively, D is TRBD1 (6 bases). There are 16 residues in the CDR3. Trimming took off 2 bases at V and 3 bases at J, with 17 bases between the two ends. Germline V gives CDR1 MGHDK, CDR2 SYGVNS. CDR3 in amino acids: CASSEGGHRPLYEQYF. The DNA for the CDR3 is TGTGCCAGCAGTGAAGGGGGACACCGGCCCCTCTACGAGCAGTACTTC.

This clonotype appeared many times. The rearrangement links TRBV7-3 to TRBJ2-2; the D is unclear. This CDR3 contains 14 residues. CDR1 is SGHTA, CDR2 FQGTGA, per germline. The V gene lost 5 bases and the J gene lost 1 base, with 8 bases spanning the gap. CDR3 sequence: CASSKNKNTGELFF. CDR3 DNA sequence: TGTGCCAGCAGCAAAAATAAGAACACCGGGGAGCTGTTTTTT.

This clonotype was detected many times. The rearrangement uses TRBV20-1 and TRBJ1-1, with D perhaps TRBD1 (6 bases). Germline V lookup: CDR1 DFQATT, CDR2 SNEGSKA (reference sequence). Trimming left V 5 bases short and J 4 bases short, with 11 bases between. The CDR3 is 12 residues long. CDR3 DNA sequence: TGCAGTGCTGCCTCAGGGGTCACTGAAGCTTTCTTT. It specifies CSAASGVTEAFF.

This clonotype was detected ten times or more. The chain employs TRBV11-2 and TRBJ2-2; D remains unclear. Germline V CDR1 and CDR2: SGHAT, FQNNGV. The ends were cut back, 4 bases at V and 6 bases at J, with 9 bases in the middle. The length of the CDR3 is 13 residues. The CDR3 loop reads CASSYSLPGELFF. The CDR3 DNA follows: TGTGCCAGCAGCTACAGTTTGCCCGGGGAGCTGTTTTTT.

This clonotype came up many times. This chain joins TRBV7-9 and TRBJ2-5; D may be TRBD1 or TRBD2 (7 bases each). Germline CDR1 is SEHNR and CDR2 is FQNEAQ (reference sequence). V was pared by 5 bases and J by 2 bases, with 12 bases between. The CDR3 loop spans 14 amino acids. The CDR3 region is CASSPQGGQETQYF. CDR3 DNA sequence: TGTGCCAGCAGCCCCCAGGGGGGGCAAGAGACCCAGTACTTC.

This clonotype was seen at least ten times. The chain has TRBV15 and TRBJ2-3; TRBD1 is a possible D gene (5 bases). This CDR3 comprises 14 residues. Germline values: CDR1 LNHNV, CDR2 YYDKDF (reference sequence). V gave up 0 bases and J gave up 4 bases, with 8 bases separating them. Written as DNA, the CDR3 is TGTGCCACCAGCAGAGATTTAGGGGCAGATACGCAGTATTTT. It is translated as CATSRDLGADTQYF.

In its sample, this clonotype was seen many times. V and J are TRBV2 and TRBJ2-7; the match to TRBD1 covers 10 bases. Germline CDR1 and CDR2: SNHLY and FYNNEI. The length of the CDR3 is 13 residues. After removal of 6 bases from V and 9 bases from J, the junction contained 8 bases not matched to a gene. DNA of the CDR3: TGTGCCAGCAGACCGGGACAGGGGCTTGCGCAGTACTTC. Its protein product is CASRPGQGLAQYF.

This clonotype has a count of ten or more. V usage is TRBV7-2 and J usage is TRBJ1-3; a possible D gene is TRBD1 (5 bases). V lost 5 bases and J lost 0, with 8 bases in between. CDR3 length: 14 residues. CDR1 is SGHTA and CDR2 is FQGNSA in the germline V gene. The CDR3 DNA is TGTGCCAGCAGCCAGGGTGTCTCTGGAAACACCATATATTTT. It translates to CASSQGVSGNTIYF.